These 16 T cell receptor beta chains were sequenced from one sample in a study of blood T cell repertoires in COVID-19. Measured with immunoSEQ multiplex PCR; TCRdb has only the in-frame clones, and not every one. This table holds approximately 120,000 clones, approximately 90% found once. The sample taken for sequencing was peripheral blood. Every receptor here comes from a human donor in a cohort sampled during active COVID-19.

This rearrangement joins TRBV25-1 to TRBJ2-7; 11 nucleotides line up with TRBD2. The CDR3 spans 16 residues. V dropped 5 bases and J dropped 3; count of bases not matched to a gene: 9. Germline V CDR1 and CDR2: MGHDK, SYGVNS. Written as DNA, the CDR3 is TGTGCCAGCAGTCCACGAAGGACTAGCGGGTTCTACGAGCAGTACTTC. Its translation: CASSPRRTSGFYEQYF.

This rearrangement joins TRBV27 to TRBJ2-1, with D tentatively TRBD2 (6 bases). This CDR3 contains 16 residues. Germline assignment: CDR1 MNHEY and CDR2 SMNVEV (reference sequence). V lost 6 bases and J 0 bases, leaving 15 bases between the germline ends. This chain's CDR3 is CASRPYAGSSYNEQFF. CDR3 nucleotides: TGTGCCAGCAGGCCATATGCCGGGAGCTCCTACAATGAGCAGTTCTTC.

The V and J genes are TRBV2 and TRBJ2-5; D remains ambiguous. Germline CDR1 SNHLY, CDR2 FYNNEI. The CDR3 has 15 residues. Trimming stripped 9 bases from V and 2 bases from J, with 19 bases between. The CDR3 DNA is TGTGCCAGGGCGGCGGCTTCTCGGCTTCAAGAGACCCAGTACTTC. Protein sequence: CARAAASRLQETQYF.

This clone was recorded only once. The chain joins TRBV4-1 to TRBJ2-2; D remains unclear. In germline, CDR1 is MGHRA, CDR2 YSYEKL. The CDR3 totals 17 residues. Trimming stripped 4 bases from V and 8 bases from J, with 23 bases between. In DNA form, the CDR3 reads TGCGCCAGCAGCCCCCCTAGTGATTTCCTTTCTTGGGGGGAGCTGTTTTTT. Its translation is CASSPPSDFLSWGELFF.

This clone showed up just once. This rearrangement joins TRBV2 to TRBJ1-3, with D perhaps TRBD1 (6 bases). CDR3 size: 16 residues. Germline CDR1 is SNHLY and CDR2 is FYNNEI. V lost 4 bases and J lost 0, with 13 bases in between. CDR3 protein: CASSGADRSSGNTIYF. The CDR3 DNA sequence: TGTGCCAGCAGTGGGGCCGACAGGAGCTCTGGAAACACCATATATTTT.

The rearrangement joins TRBV18 to TRBJ2-5; D not resolved. This CDR3 spans 13 amino acids. Germline loops: CDR1 KGHSH, CDR2 LQKENI. V shed 1 base and J shed 5 bases, with 8 bases lying between them. CDR3 residues: CASSPQHLETQYF. The CDR3 coding sequence is TGTGCCAGCTCACCACAACATCTGGAGACCCAGTACTTC.

This clone occurred a few times. For the CDR3, the DNA is TGTGCCAGTAGTATGATTGGAGGGAAGAGCAATCAGCCCCAGCATTTT. It codes for CASSMIGGKSNQPQHF. The chain combines TRBV19 with TRBJ1-5; D not certain. The V gene lost 3 bases and the J gene lost 1 base, with 13 bases spanning the gap. The germline gives CDR1 LNHDA, CDR2 SQIVND (reference sequence). The length of the CDR3 is 16 residues. The full variable domain, in which reference TRBV19 and TRBJ1-5 provide the parts outside the CDR3, is DGGITQSPKYLFRKEGQNVTLSCEQNLNHDAMYWYRQDPGQGLRLIYYSQIVNDFQKGDIAEGYSVSREKKESFPLTVTSAQKNPTAFYLCASSMIGGKSNQPQHFGDGTRLSIL.

The chain combines TRBV28 with TRBJ2-7, with TRBD2 identical over 9 bases. CDR3 size: 15 residues. Germline values: CDR1 MDHEN, CDR2 SYDVKM. V shed 2 bases and J 7 bases; nucleotides not matched to a gene: 9. CDR3 sequence reads: CASSLAGGPLGEQYF. In DNA, the CDR3 is TGTGCCAGCAGTTTAGCGGGAGGGCCATTGGGTGAGCAGTACTTC.

The rearrangement joins TRBV5-4 to TRBJ2-5; a possible D gene is TRBD1 (6 bases). V lost 0 bases and J 2 bases, leaving 11 bases between the germline ends. CDR1 is SGHNT and CDR2 is YYREEE in the germline V gene (reference sequence). This CDR3 contains 15 residues. CDR3 bases: TGTGCCAGCAGCTTGGCCAGGGGACCACAAGAGACCCAGTACTTC. It is translated as CASSLARGPQETQYF.

The chain's CDR3 is CASSSRGGLYNEQFF. CDR3 DNA: TGTGCCAGTAGTTCGCGCGGGGGTTTATACAATGAGCAGTTCTTC. The rearrangement uses TRBV19 and TRBJ2-1, with 7 bases aligning to TRBD2. Germline trimming cut 5 bases from V and 4 bases from J; bases unmatched to any gene: 8. The V gene's germline CDR1 is LNHDA and CDR2 SQIVND (reference sequence). This CDR3 spans 15 amino acids.

The V and J genes are TRBV7-2 and TRBJ2-1; 13 bases line up with TRBD2. CDR1 is SGHTA, CDR2 FQGNSA, per germline. The ends lost 5 bases at V and 0 bases at J; junction bases unmatched: 10. The CDR3 consists of 19 residues. The CDR3 bases are TGTGCCAGCAGCCTTATTACTAGCGGGGGGGCCCGCTCCTACAATGAGCAGTTCTTC. Its translation is CASSLITSGGARSYNEQFF.

The V and J genes are TRBV10-3 and TRBJ2-3, with 8 bases aligning to TRBD1. CDR3 length: 17 amino acids. J gave up 5 bases and V 0 bases, and 10 bases lay outside the gene matches. Per germline, CDR1 ENHRY and CDR2 SYGVKD. CDR3 in DNA: TGTGCCATCAGTGAGTCCACCCGCAGGGGGCAAGTAGATACGCAGTATTTT. Translated: CAISESTRRGQVDTQYF.

The chain links TRBV29-1 to TRBJ2-7; 9 nucleotides align to TRBD2. CDR1 is SQVTM and CDR2 is ANQGSEA in the germline V gene. The CDR3 contains 12 residues. The trim removed 6 bases at V and 5 bases at J, leaving 5 bases unmatched. CDR3 nucleotide sequence: TGCAGCGTGGCGGGGGGGCCTCACGAGCAGTACTTC. Its protein product is CSVAGGPHEQYF.

The rearrangement uses TRBV7-2 and TRBJ2-6, with 8 bases that match TRBD1. The CDR3 length is 19 residues. The germline V gene has CDR1 SGHTA and CDR2 FQGNSA. After removal of 2 bases from V and 4 bases from J, the junction contained 13 bases not matched to a gene. CDR3 DNA: TGTGCCAGCAGCTTACCGGTCGACAGGGGTCCTGACGGGGCCAACGTCCTGACTTTC. This sequence encodes CASSLPVDRGPDGANVLTF.

This clone turned up a few times. The V and J genes are TRBV6-5 and TRBJ2-7; 9 bases are shared with TRBD2. The germline V gene encodes CDR1 MNHEY and CDR2 SVGAGI. The length of the CDR3 is 13 residues. V lost 5 bases, J lost 6 bases, and 5 bases stayed unmatched. The CDR3 loop reads CASSPGLAGEQYF. In DNA, the CDR3 is TGTGCCAGCAGTCCGGGACTAGCAGGCGAGCAGTACTTC.

Only one count was recorded for this clone. This chain uses TRBV24-1 with TRBJ2-3, with D possibly matching TRBD1 (6 bases). Trimming took 1 base from V and 1 from J, leaving 11 bases between them. The germline V gene has CDR1 KGHDR and CDR2 SFDVKD. The CDR3 extends over 16 amino acids. This CDR3 reads CATSDLQGQGTDTQYF. In nucleotides, the CDR3 is TGTGCCACCAGTGATTTACAGGGACAAGGCACAGATACGCAGTATTTT.